This section outlines one T cell receptor beta chain sequence together with its context. What it recognizes is unknown. Each CDR3 protein gets one entry after TCRdb re-called the RT-PCR reads with MiXCR. The sample includes about 780,000 distinct CDR3 sequences, about a fifth seen only once; the top ten take around 9.9%. This sample is part of a study of response to subunit inactivated influenza vaccine. Overall study results and limits: Only a handful of new T cells, the authors suggested, are recruited with each seasonal influenza vaccination.

CDR3 length: 14 amino acids. V lost 1 base to trimming and J lost 5 bases, with 11 bases between them. Germline V gene lookup returns CDR1 SGHTA and CDR2 FQGNSA. Sequenced material: PBMCs from blood, taken around 5 days after vaccination. This chain joins TRBV7-2 and TRBJ1-1; D unresolved. The origin of this receptor is a man aged 50 to 59 who received an inactivated influenza vaccine. CDR3: CASSLEWDLTEAFF. The CDR3 nucleotides read TGTGCCAGCAGCTTAGAATGGGATTTGACTGAAGCTTTCTTT.